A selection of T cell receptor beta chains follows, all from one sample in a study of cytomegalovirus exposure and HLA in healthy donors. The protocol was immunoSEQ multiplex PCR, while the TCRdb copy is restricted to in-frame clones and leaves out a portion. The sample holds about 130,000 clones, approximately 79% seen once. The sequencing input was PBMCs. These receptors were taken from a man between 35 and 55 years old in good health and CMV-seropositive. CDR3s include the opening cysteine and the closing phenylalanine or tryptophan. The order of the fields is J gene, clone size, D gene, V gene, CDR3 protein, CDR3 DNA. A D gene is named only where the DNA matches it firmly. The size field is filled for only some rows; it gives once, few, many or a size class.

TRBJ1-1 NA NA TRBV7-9 CSSSPSGDTEAFF TGTTCCAGCAGTCCCTCAGGGGACACTGAAGCTTTCTTT
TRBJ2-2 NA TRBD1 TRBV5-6 CASSWGQHTGELFF TGTGCCAGCAGCTGGGGACAGCATACCGGGGAGCTGTTTTTT
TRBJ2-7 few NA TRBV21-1 CASSKALTSGRAKEFCEQYF TGTGCCAGCAGCAAAGCGCTAACTAGCGGGAGGGCCAAGGAGTTTTGCGAGCAGTACTTC
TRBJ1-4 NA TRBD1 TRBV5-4 CASSTPGQGNEKLFF TGTGCCAGCAGCACCCCGGGACAGGGGAATGAAAAACTGTTTTTT
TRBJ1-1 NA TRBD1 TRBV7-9 CASTSQGASGEAFF TGTGCCAGCACCTCACAGGGGGCAAGCGGTGAAGCTTTCTTT
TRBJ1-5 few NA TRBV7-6 CASSLDGVQPQHF TGTGCCAGCAGCTTAGACGGGGTACAGCCCCAGCATTTT
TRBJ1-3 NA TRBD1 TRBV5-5 CASSFQGASGNTIYF TGTGCCAGCAGCTTCCAGGGGGCTTCCGGAAACACCATATATTTT
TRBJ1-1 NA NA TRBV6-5 CASNTIGEGTEAFF TGTGCCAGCAACACAATAGGGGAGGGCACTGAAGCTTTCTTT
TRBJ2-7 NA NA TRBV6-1 CASSEGQSSYEQYF TGTGCCAGCAGTGAAGGACAGTCCTCCTACGAGCAGTACTTC
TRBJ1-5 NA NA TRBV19 CASSIQGMSNQPQHF TGTGCCAGTAGTATACAGGGGATGAGCAATCAGCCCCAGCATTTT
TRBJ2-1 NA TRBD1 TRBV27 CASSSRGRTFGEQFF TGTGCCAGCAGTTCCAGGGGGCGAACGTTTGGTGAGCAGTTCTTC
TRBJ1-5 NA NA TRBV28 CASSLSSNQPQHF TGTGCCAGCAGTTTATCGAGCAATCAGCCCCAGCATTTT
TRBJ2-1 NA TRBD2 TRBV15 CATSRGGTWSYEQFF TGTGCCACCAGCAGGGGGGGGACTTGGTCGTATGAGCAGTTCTTC
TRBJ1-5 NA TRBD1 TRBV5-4 CASSFGQDQPQHF TGTGCCAGCAGCTTTGGACAGGATCAGCCCCAGCATTTT
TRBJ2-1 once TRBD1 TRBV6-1 CASFGPGQRNNEQFF TGTGCCAGCTTTGGTCCGGGACAGCGAAACAATGAGCAGTTCTTC
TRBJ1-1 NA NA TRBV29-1 CSVPQDGGKAFF TGCAGCGTCCCCCAGGACGGGGGGAAAGCTTTCTTT